This T cell receptor beta chain was observed in a study of cytomegalovirus exposure and HLA in healthy donors. Trimming stripped 8 bases from V and 4 bases from J, with 8 bases between. This CDR3 has 11 residues. In germline, CDR1 is LGHNT, CDR2 FRNRAP. The data were produced by immunoSEQ multiplex PCR, yet TCRdb's version contains in-frame clones alone and is incomplete. The sample consists of about 120,000 clones, roughly 83% of them appearing once. This chain links TRBV12-5 with TRBJ1-1; D remains ambiguous. Sequenced sample: PBMCs. The TCR sequence derives from a man between 18 and 29 years old in good health and CMV-seronegative. The CDR3 is CASLEATEAFF. CDR3 coding DNA: TGTGCTAGTTTGGAGGCCACTGAAGCTTTCTTT. The complete variable domain, with remaining parts taken from reference TRBV12-5 and TRBJ1-1, reads DARVTQTPRHKVTEMGQEVTMRCQPILGHNTVFWYRQTMMQGLELLAYFRNRAPLDDSGMPKDRFSAEMPDATLATLKIQPSEPRDSAVYFCASLEATEAFFGQGTRLTVV.